This TCR beta chain emerged from a study of T cells after yellow fever vaccination. Each CDR3 protein is one row after TCRdb ran MiXCR on the 5' RACE reads. In the table there are fewer than 450,000 distinct CDR3 sequences, around a tenth of which are singletons. Germline lookup yields CDR1 SEHNR and CDR2 FQNEAQ (reference sequence). The CDR3 length is 16 residues. Trimming shortened V by 2 bases and J by 0 bases, and 11 bases separated the two germline ends. Sequenced material: PBMCs, taken on the day of the first yellow fever vaccination. The chain is built from TRBV7-9 and TRBJ2-1; maybe TRBD2 (6 bases). This receptor was obtained from a man between 18 and 29 years old who received the YFV17D yellow fever vaccine. CDR3 sequence: CASSLIPTSSYNEQFF. CDR3 coding DNA: TGTGCCAGCAGCTTAATCCCGACTAGCTCCTACAATGAGCAGTTCTTC.